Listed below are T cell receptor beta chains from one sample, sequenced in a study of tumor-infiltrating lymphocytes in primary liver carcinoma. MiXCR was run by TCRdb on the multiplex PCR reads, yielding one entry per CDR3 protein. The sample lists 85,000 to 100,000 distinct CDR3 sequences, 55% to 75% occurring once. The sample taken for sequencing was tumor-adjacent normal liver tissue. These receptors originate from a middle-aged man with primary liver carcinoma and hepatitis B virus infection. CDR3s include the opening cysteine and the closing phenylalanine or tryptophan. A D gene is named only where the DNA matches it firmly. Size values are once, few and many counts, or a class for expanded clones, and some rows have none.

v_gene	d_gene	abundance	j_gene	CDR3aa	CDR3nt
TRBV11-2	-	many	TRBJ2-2	CASSKGQGGTGELFF	TGTGCCAGCAGCAAAGGACAGGGAGGGACCGGGGAGCTGTTTTTT
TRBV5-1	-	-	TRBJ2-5	CASSLGGGDQETQYF	TGCGCCAGCAGCTTGGGTGGCGGAGATCAAGAGACCCAGTACTTC
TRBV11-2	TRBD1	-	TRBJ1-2	CASSQMTGMDGCTF	TGTGCCAGCAGTCAAATGACAGGGATGGATGGCTGCACCTTT
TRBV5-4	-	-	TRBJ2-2	CASNLTYTGELFF	TGTGCCAGTAACCTCACTTACACCGGGGAGCTGTTTTTT
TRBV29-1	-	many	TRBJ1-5	CSVGTVLNQPQHF	TGCAGCGTTGGGACGGTATTGAATCAGCCCCAGCATTTT
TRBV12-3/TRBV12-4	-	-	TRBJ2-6	CASQYETSGANVLTF	TGTGCCAGCCAATACGAGACCTCCGGGGCCAACGTCCTGACTTTC
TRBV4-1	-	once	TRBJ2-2	CANSQALNIRELFF	TGCGCCAACAGCCAAGCTCTGAACATCAGGGAGCTGTTTTTT
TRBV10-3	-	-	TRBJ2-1	CAISESEVLGDNEQFF	TGTGCCATCAGCGAGTCGGAAGTGCTTGGGGACAATGAGCAGTTCTTC
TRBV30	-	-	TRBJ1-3	CAWRLSGNTIYF	TGTGCCTGGAGGCTCTCTGGAAACACCATATATTTT
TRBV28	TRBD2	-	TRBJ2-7	CASKIAGVGEQYF	TGTGCCAGCAAAATAGCGGGAGTGGGCGAGCAGTACTTC
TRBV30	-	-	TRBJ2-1	CAWGRTGSYNEQFF	TGTGCCTGGGGTCGAACAGGGTCCTACAATGAGCAGTTCTTC
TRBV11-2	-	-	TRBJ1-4	CANRLEAGDEKLFF	TGTGCCAACAGGTTAGAAGCTGGGGACGAAAAACTGTTTTTT
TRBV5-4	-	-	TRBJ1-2	CASTIGESGFGYTF	TGTGCCAGCACCATTGGTGAATCAGGCTTTGGCTACACCTTC
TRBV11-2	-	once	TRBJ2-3	CASSIERAGQGSLYF	TGTGCCAGCAGCATAGAGCGCGCAGGGCAGGGGAGTCTGTATTTT
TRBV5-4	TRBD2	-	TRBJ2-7	CASSFGPGLDYVQYF	TGTGCCAGCAGCTTTGGACCGGGACTAGACTACGTGCAGTACTTC
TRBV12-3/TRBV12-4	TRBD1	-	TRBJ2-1	CTSSLDRGKGNEQFF	TGTACCAGCAGTCTTGACAGGGGGAAAGGTAATGAGCAGTTCTTC